The clone carrying this TCR beta chain has a count of ten or more. As yet, its antigen is unknown. This sample stems from a study of T-cell memory formation after mild COVID-19. Turning to the study itself: In these data, TCR clusters were largely donor specific. The study's findings and limits: Cross-reactive memory seemingly joined, as some responding clones were found in pre-infection memory. The main location of contracting CD4+ clones was CM and EM, and that of contracting CD8+ clones was EMRA.

The V end lost 4 bases, the J end lost 1 base, and 11 bases lay between the germline ends. This CDR3 region has 15 residues. Germline-derived CDR1 and CDR2 are MNHEY and SVGEGT. TCRdb fed the 5' RACE reads into MiXCR, producing one record per CDR3 protein. There are approximately 30,000 distinct CDR3 sequences in the sample; approximately 16% occur only once, and 1.2% to 1.5% lies in the top ten. The TCR comes from an adult who had mild COVID-19 (a few samples of this study predate the infection). Cell type and time point are not known. The sequenced material came from PBMCs or a T cell subset sorted from them (not recorded which). The chain carries TRBV6-2 or TRBV6-3 and TRBJ2-1; D may be TRBD2 (6 bases). This CDR3 reads CASSLAEPSYNEQFF. CDR3 nucleotide sequence: TGTGCCAGCAGTTTAGCGGAACCATCCTACAATGAGCAGTTCTTC.